Here is one TCR beta chain with its context. The antigen is not known. The data derive from a study of T cell responses to AZD1222 COVID-19 vaccine. Whole-study results and caveats: At baseline, just six AZD1222 recipients tested seropositive. Repertoire samples came only from after the peak T cell response. Mostly white British, mostly female donors; authors suggested clonal diversity may be underestimated.

The protocol was immunoSEQ multiplex PCR, while the TCRdb copy is restricted to in-frame clones and leaves out a portion. The data show around 110,000 clones, less than 95% seen once. V dropped 3 bases and J dropped 2; count of bases not matched to a gene: 6. The CDR3 extends over 17 amino acids. Germline CDR1 MGHRA, CDR2 YSYEKL. The chain carries TRBV4-1 and TRBJ2-3, with 12 bases that match TRBD2. The TCR comes from an adult who received the AZD1222 COVID-19 vaccine. The sample was peripheral blood, taken 28 days after the second AZD1222 dose. CDR3 protein: CASSQIPSGGDTDTQYF. CDR3 sequence (DNA): TGCGCCAGCAGCCAGATACCTAGCGGGGGGGACACAGATACGCAGTATTTT.